Listed below are T cell receptor beta chains from one sample, sequenced in a study of blood T cell repertoires in COVID-19. Assay used: immunoSEQ multiplex PCR; TCRdb lists only in-frame clones, some missing. The table has 85,000 to 120,000 clones, about 87% seen once. Material: peripheral blood. The receptors come from a man aged 50 to 60 with active or convalescent COVID-19. CDR3s include the opening cysteine and the closing phenylalanine or tryptophan.

15,TRBV7-7,CASTRTSGPQETQYF
14,TRBV11-2,CASSVGQGHYGYTF
15,TRBV5-6,CASSVQGVLGQPQHF
13,TRBV28,CASSPNRRSEAFF
15,TRBV28,CASSGEAYGATEAFF
13,TRBV29-1,CSARTGLDYGYTF
17,TRBV2,CASSELVEGPHDYGYTF
12,TRBV6-6,CASSSHTGEAFF
15,TRBV3-1/TRBV3-2,CASSPTGGSGNTIYF
15,TRBV6-5,CASVPLGTGNYGYTF
14,TRBV3-1/TRBV3-2,CASSPGLYNSPLHF
14,TRBV18,CASSPEHTSGVQFF
18,TRBV4-3,CASSQELVRGNSNQPQHF
13,TRBV6-6,CATTTGGNQPQHF
15,TRBV5-1,CASSTQGAGANVLTF
17,TRBV28,CASRTPTGEDSNQPQHF
14,TRBV19,CASSSQSANYGYTF
14,TRBV6-6,CATLLTGSTDTQYF
13,TRBV10-3,CAISDRGEDGYTF
17,TRBV5-4,CASSLYSQRGPGETQYF
16,TRBV7-2,CASSLGSSRGRETQYF
11,TRBV6-2/TRBV6-3,CASSYSYTQYF
16,TRBV19,CASTPQGDSHNQPQHF
15,TRBV7-7,CASSQLTGGTGELFF
15,TRBV5-5,CASSLLAGGRETQYF